The rows below give T cell receptor beta chains drawn from one sample of a study of cytomegalovirus exposure and HLA in healthy donors. Assay used: immunoSEQ multiplex PCR; TCRdb lists only in-frame clones, some missing. The table has under 200,000 clones, about 95% seen once. Source material: PBMCs. The receptor set was obtained from a woman between 18 and 30 years old in good health and CMV-seronegative. The CDR3 runs from the conserved cysteine through the conserved F or W. The order of the fields is CDR3 length, D gene, J gene, V gene, CDR3 protein, CDR3 DNA. A D gene is named only where the DNA matches it firmly.

>16|TRBD1|TRBJ1-2|TRBV11-2
CASSSLRGQLDYGYTF
TGTGCCAGCAGCTCACTCAGGGGGCAGCTGGACTATGGCTACACCTTC
>13|.|TRBJ1-1|TRBV2
CASSPQGYRLAFF
TGTGCCAGCAGCCCACAAGGGTACAGGCTGGCTTTCTTT
>14|TRBD1|TRBJ1-1|TRBV9
CASSVEGANTEAFF
TGTGCCAGCAGCGTAGAGGGGGCCAACACTGAAGCTTTCTTT
>11|.|TRBJ1-1|TRBV20-1
CSARGVTEAFF
TGCAGTGCTAGAGGAGTGACTGAAGCTTTCTTT
>14|.|TRBJ2-7|TRBV5-1
CASSLGGLSYEQYF
TGCGCCAGCAGCTTGGGAGGGTTGTCCTACGAGCAGTACTTC
>12|.|TRBJ2-2|TRBV29-1
CSVSSQVGELFF
TGCAGCGTCTCGAGTCAGGTTGGGGAGCTGTTTTTT
>15|.|TRBJ1-6|TRBV6-5
CASSYSSRVGSPLHF
TGTGCCAGCAGTTACTCATCCAGGGTCGGTTCACCCCTCCACTTT
>12|.|TRBJ1-1|TRBV7-9
CASSPRGLEAFF
TGTGCCAGCAGCCCAAGGGGCCTTGAAGCTTTCTTT
>16|TRBD1|TRBJ1-6|TRBV28
CASTLPSQGDNSPLHF
TGTGCCAGCACCTTACCTTCCCAGGGGGATAATTCACCCCTCCACTTT
>20|TRBD1|TRBJ1-2|TRBV2
CASSEALLVGTGGKRRGYTF
TGTGCCAGCAGTGAAGCGCTCCTTGTAGGGACAGGGGGCAAGCGGCGTGGCTACACCTTC
>15|TRBD1|TRBJ1-5|TRBV2
CASSTGTGYIQPQHF
TGTGCCAGCAGTACCGGGACAGGGTACATTCAGCCCCAGCATTTT
>16|TRBD1|TRBJ1-1|TRBV11-2
CASSSLGQGSNTEAFF
TGTGCCAGCAGCTCCCTCGGACAGGGTTCGAACACTGAAGCTTTCTTT
>15|TRBD2|TRBJ2-7|TRBV28
CASSPRTSGAPQQYF
TGTGCCAGCAGCCCCAGAACTAGCGGGGCGCCTCAGCAGTACTTC
>13|TRBD1|TRBJ2-7|TRBV6-5
CASSRTGQNEQYF
TGTGCCAGCAGTAGGACAGGGCAAAACGAGCAGTACTTC
>16|.|TRBJ2-3|TRBV7-8
CASSPRGGGGTDTQYF
TGTGCCAGCAGCCCCCGGGGAGGGGGAGGCACAGATACGCAGTATTTT
>16|.|TRBJ1-6|TRBV5-6
CASSPPGQNLNSPLHF
TGTGCCAGCAGCCCGCCCGGACAGAACCTAAATTCACCCCTCCACTTT
>14|.|TRBJ1-3|TRBV6-6
CASSYEHSGNTIYF
TGTGCCAGCAGTTACGAACACTCTGGAAACACCATATATTTT